This T cell receptor (beta chain) was identified during a study of beta chain features in type 1 diabetes listed by TCRdb under 2018. Looking at the study overall: Mean age, gender distribution, total cell number and subset yield did not differ between patients and healthy donors. A total of 107,917,701 sorted cells were examined across all samples, and the number of cells per subset was strongly correlated with RNA yield. Regulatory and stem cell-like memory subsets were isolated from only 8 patients and roughly 8 healthy donors, whereas naive and central memory subsets came from all 30 or so donors. In the study, TCRB repertoires of sorted circulating CD4+ T cell subsets from recently diagnosed type 1 diabetes patients were compared with those of matched healthy donors. The study at large found these results: A moderate but significant shortening of TCRB CDR3 length was observed in type 1 diabetes patients in all four CD4+ subsets. Patients with type 1 diabetes made fewer insertions and deleted more nucleotides at VDJ recombination sites, implying thymic rearrangement abnormalities. Naive, central memory and regulatory TCRB repertoires appeared more similar among patients than among healthy donors. Because cDNA was sequenced instead of genomic DNA, activated cells with high expression could be over-represented, although the groups did not differ in activation or CD3 levels. PCR may preferentially amplify shorter templates, but because patient and control samples were amplified and corrected together, any resulting skew would affect both groups equally. Because small numbers of individuals were included in the HLA sub-analyses, any influence of HLA type on TCRB rearrangement was left unresolved.

From each donor, a single peripheral blood sample of around 0.12 L on average was drawn into heparinised tubes. Using a panel that included CD45RO, CCR7, CD25, CD127, CD95 and CD27, naive, central memory, regulatory and stem cell-like memory CD4+ T cells were sorted on a BD FACSAria II. All sorted populations exceeded 95% purity. Right away, PBMCs were isolated by Lymphoprep density gradient centrifugation and were stained directly, with no culture step. Samples were stained and sorted in pairs, with one healthy donor and one patient per experiment, so that batch effects were minimized. All of the isolated RNA was reverse transcribed with the High Capacity cDNA Reverse Transcription Kit, so expressed TCRB transcripts were sequenced. Deep immunoSEQ sequencing was performed on naive, central memory and regulatory T cell samples, with an average of around 3.5 million total reads per sample. Sorted cells were lysed in RLT buffer, and RNA was extracted using DNase-treated RNeasy Micro or Mini kits according to cell number. Each cell subset was processed separately to prevent cross-contamination, with patient and healthy donor samples processed together. TCRB sequences were amplified from cDNA with the immunoSEQ multiplex PCR, producing 87-bp fragments spanning the CDR3 region. Sequencing of the amplicons was performed on the Illumina HiSeq platform. As for how the authors treated the data: PCR bias was corrected computationally using synthetic template baselines, and reads within Hamming distance 2 were collapsed, with unmergeable singletons discarded. Reads were aligned to IMGT to assign V, D and J genes, CDR3 length, and insertions or deletions at six rearrangement sites. Within each subset, clonotype counts were normalized to the number of sorted cells before true diversity and Gini coefficients were calculated with the tcR R package. Repertoire sharing was quantified using the overlap coefficient calculated on TCRB nucleotide sequences. Out-of-frame TCRB sequences from naive cells were analyzed to stand in for the pre-selection repertoire. TCRdb provides this immuneACCESS table in a form limited to in-frame rearrangements. Some clones are lacking; in checked studies, under half of them reflect an unresolved V gene, and why the rest are absent is not known. The V and J calls and clone size are taken from that table; D and trimming were inferred from the DNA. The sample table records 970,000 or so clones; around a sixth of these occur just once. Around 0.02% of the sample goes to the ten largest clones.

The CDR3 starts with the cysteine, ends with the phenylalanine, and has 13 residues. The retained sequence is limited to the CDR3, 39 bases, with the frame set at the first base. The germline V gene yields SGHTA for CDR1 and FQGNSA for CDR2. A distance of 10 bases separates the germline ends of V and J, which lose 3 bases and 8 bases respectively. The sample holds a few counts of this clone. Its binding antigen is unknown. Base qualities are not provided; no much larger clone lies one nucleotide away. The chain is encoded by TRBV7-2 joined to TRBJ2-2, with the D gene too uncertain to name. This receptor was obtained from a woman younger than 30 in good health. The sequencing input was naive CD4+ T cells from blood. The intended sense of this specimen's cell subset or site label: true naive CD4+ T cells. CDR3 loop: CASSLAIRGELFF. The nucleotides are TGTGCCAGCAGCTTGGCCATTAGAGGGGAGCTGTTTTTT.